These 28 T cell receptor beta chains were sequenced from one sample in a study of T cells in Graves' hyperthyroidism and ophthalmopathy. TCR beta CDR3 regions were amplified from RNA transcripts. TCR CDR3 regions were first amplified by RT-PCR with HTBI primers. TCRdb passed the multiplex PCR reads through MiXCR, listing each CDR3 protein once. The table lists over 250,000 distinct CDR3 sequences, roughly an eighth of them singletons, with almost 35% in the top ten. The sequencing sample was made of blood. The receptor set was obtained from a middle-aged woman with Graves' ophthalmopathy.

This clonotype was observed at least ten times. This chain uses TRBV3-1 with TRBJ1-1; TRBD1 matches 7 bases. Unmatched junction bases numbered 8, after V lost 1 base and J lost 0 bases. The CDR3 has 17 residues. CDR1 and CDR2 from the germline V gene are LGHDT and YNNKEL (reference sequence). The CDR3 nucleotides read TGTGCCAGCAGCCAAGGCCGACAGGGATGGGTGAACACTGAAGCTTTCTTT. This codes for CASSQGRQGWVNTEAFF.

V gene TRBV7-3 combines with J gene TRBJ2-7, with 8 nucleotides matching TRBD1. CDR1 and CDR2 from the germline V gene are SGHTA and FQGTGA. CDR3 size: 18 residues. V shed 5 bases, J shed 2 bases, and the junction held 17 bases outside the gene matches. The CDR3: CASSQRRTQGEIPYEQYF. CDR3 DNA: TGTGCCAGCAGCCAAAGGCGAACACAGGGGGAGATTCCCTACGAGCAGTACTTC.

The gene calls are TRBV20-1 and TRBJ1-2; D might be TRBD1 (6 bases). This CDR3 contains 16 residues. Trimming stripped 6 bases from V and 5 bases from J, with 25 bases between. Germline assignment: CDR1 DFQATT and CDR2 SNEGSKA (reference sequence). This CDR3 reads CSAIDALWGAVYGYTF. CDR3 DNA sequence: TGCAGTGCGATAGACGCCCTATGGGGGGCAGTATATGGCTACACCTTC.

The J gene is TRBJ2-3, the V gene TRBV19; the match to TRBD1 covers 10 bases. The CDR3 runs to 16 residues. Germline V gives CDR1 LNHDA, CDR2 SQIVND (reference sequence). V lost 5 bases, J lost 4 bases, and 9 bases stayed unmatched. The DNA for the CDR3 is TGTGCCAGTAGTTCCCCGCGGGACAGGGGCTCAGATACGCAGTATTTT. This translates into CASSSPRDRGSDTQYF. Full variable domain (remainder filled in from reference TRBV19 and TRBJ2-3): DGGITQSPKYLFRKEGQNVTLSCEQNLNHDAMYWYRQDPGQGLRLIYYSQIVNDFQKGDIAEGYSVSREKKESFPLTVTSAQKNPTAFYLCASSSPRDRGSDTQYFGPGTRLTVL.

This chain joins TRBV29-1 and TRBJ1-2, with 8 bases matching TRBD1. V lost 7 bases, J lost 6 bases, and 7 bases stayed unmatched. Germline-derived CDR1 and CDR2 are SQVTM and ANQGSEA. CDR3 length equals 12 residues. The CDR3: CSERTGMDGYTF. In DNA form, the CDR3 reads TGCAGCGAAAGGACAGGGATGGATGGCTACACCTTC.

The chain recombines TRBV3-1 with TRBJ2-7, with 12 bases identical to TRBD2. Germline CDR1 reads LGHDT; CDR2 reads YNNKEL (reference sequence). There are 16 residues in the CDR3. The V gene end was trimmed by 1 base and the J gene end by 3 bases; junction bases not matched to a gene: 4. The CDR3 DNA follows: TGTGCCAGCAGCCAAGCTAGCGGGGGGGCAATCTACGAGCAGTACTTC. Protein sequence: CASSQASGGAIYEQYF.

The CDR3 reads CASSLEFLDEQYF. In nucleotides, the CDR3 is TGCGCCAGCAGCTTGGAGTTTTTGGACGAGCAGTACTTC. The chain links TRBV5-1 to TRBJ2-7; D not resolved. CDR1 is SGHRS, CDR2 YFSETQ, per germline. V was shortened by 0 bases and J by 5 bases, with 9 bases between the two germline ends. CDR3 size: 13 residues.

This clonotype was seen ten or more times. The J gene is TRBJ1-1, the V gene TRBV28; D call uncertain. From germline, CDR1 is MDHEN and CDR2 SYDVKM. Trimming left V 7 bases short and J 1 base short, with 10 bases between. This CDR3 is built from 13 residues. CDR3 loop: CASTTRRNTEAFF. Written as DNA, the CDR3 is TGTGCCAGCACCACTCGGAGGAACACTGAAGCTTTCTTT. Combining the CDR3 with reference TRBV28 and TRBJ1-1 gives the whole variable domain DVKVTQSSRYLVKRTGEKVFLECVQDMDHENMFWYRQDPGLGLRLIYFSYDVKMKEKGDIPEGYSVSREKKERFSLILESASTNQTSMYLCASTTRRNTEAFFGQGTRLTVV.

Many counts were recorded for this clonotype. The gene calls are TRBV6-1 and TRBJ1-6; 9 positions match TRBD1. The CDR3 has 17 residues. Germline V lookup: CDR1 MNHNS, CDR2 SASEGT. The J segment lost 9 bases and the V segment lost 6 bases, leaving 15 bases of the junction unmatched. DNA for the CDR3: TGTGCCAGCAGATCAACGACAGGGACAGGGTATTCTTCACCCCTCCACTTT. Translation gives CASRSTTGTGYSSPLHF.

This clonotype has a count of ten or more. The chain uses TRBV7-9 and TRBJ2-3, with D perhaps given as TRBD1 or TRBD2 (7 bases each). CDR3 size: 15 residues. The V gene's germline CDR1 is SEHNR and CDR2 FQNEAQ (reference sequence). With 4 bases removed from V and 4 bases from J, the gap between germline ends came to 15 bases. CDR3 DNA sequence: TGTGCCAGCAGCTCGATCAGGGGGGGGTCAGATACGCAGTATTTT. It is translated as CASSSIRGGSDTQYF. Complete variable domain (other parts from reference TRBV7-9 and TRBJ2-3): DTGVSQNPRHKITKRGQNVTFRCDPISEHNRLYWYRQTLGQGPEFLTYFQNEAQLEKSRLLSDRFSAERPKGSFSTLEIQRTEQGDSAMYLCASSSIRGGSDTQYFGPGTRLTVL.

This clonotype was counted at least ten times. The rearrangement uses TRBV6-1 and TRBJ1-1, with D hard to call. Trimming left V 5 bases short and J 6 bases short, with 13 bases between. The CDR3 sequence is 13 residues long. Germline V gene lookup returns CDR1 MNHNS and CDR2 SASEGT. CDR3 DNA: TGTGCCAGCAGTTACTTGGGTAGAGCTGAAGCTTTCTTT. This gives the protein CASSYLGRAEAFF.

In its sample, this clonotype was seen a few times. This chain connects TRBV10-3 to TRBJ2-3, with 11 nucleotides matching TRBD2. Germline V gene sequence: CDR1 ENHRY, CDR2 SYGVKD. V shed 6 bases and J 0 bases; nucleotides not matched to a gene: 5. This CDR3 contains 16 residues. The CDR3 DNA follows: TGTGCCATCAGCCCCAGGACTAGCGGGAGCACAGATACGCAGTATTTT. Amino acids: CAISPRTSGSTDTQYF.

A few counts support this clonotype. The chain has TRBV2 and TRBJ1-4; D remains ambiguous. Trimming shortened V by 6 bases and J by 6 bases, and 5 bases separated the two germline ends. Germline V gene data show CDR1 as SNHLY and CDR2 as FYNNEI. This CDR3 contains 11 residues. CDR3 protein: CASRYDEKLFF. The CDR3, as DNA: TGTGCCAGCAGGTACGATGAAAAACTGTTTTTT.

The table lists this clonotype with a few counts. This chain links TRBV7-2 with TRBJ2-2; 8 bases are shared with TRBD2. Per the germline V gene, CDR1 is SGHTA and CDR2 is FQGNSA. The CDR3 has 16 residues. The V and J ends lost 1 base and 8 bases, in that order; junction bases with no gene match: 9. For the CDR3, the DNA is TGTGCCAGCAGCTTAGGTCCGGGAGGGCCCAGGGGGGAGCTGTTTTTT. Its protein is CASSLGPGGPRGELFF.

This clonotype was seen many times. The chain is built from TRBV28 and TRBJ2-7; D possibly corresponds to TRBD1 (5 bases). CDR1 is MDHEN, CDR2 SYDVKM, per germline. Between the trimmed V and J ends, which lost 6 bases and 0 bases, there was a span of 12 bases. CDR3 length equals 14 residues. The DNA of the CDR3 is TGTGCCAGCAGACTTACCGACAGCTCCTACGAGCAGTACTTC. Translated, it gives CASRLTDSSYEQYF.

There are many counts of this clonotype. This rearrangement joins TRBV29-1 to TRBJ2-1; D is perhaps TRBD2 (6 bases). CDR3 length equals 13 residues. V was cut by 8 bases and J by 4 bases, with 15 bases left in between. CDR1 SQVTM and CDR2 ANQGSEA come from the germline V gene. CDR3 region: CSFRERAYNEQFF. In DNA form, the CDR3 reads TGCAGCTTTAGGGAGCGGGCGTACAATGAGCAGTTCTTC.

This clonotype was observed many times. The DNA of the CDR3 is TGCGCAGCAGAGATGGACGGGGGGAGTGGGGAGCTGTTTTTT. Amino acid sequence: CAAEMDGGSGELFF. The rearrangement joins TRBV10-2 to TRBJ2-2; TRBD2 matches at 7 bases. The CDR3 extends over 14 amino acids. Germline loops: CDR1 WSHSY, CDR2 SAAADI.

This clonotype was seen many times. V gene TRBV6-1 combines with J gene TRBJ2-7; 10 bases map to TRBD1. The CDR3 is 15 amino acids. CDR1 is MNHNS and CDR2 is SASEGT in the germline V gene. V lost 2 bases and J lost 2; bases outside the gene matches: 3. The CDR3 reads CASSELTGGPYEQYF. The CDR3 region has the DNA TGTGCCAGCAGTGAACTGACAGGGGGCCCCTACGAGCAGTACTTC.

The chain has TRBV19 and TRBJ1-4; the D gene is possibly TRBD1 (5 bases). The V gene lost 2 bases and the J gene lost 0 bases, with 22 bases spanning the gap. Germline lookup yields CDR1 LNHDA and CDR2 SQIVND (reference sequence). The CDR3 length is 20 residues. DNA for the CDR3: TGTGCCAGTAGTATAAGTTACGGGACCCTAACGGCAGCAACTAATGAAAAACTGTTTTTT. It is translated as CASSISYGTLTAATNEKLFF.

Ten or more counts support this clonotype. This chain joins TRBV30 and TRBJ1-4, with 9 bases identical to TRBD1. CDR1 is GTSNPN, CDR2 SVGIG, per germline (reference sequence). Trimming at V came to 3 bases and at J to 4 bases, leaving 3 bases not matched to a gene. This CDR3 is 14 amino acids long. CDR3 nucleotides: TGTGCCTGGAGCGGACAGGGGATTAATGAAAAACTGTTTTTT. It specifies CAWSGQGINEKLFF.

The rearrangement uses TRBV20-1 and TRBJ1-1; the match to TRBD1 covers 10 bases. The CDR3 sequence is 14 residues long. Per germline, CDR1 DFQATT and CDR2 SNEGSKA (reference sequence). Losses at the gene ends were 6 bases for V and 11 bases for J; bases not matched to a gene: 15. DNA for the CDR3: TGCAGTGCGACCCCGGGACAGGGGTTTTCAGTGGCTTTCTTT. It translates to CSATPGQGFSVAFF.

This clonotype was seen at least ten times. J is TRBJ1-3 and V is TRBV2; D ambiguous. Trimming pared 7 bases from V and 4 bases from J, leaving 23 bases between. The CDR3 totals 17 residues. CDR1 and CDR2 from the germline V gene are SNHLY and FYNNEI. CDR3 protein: CASNYGRQGFSGNTIYF. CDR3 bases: TGTGCCAGCAACTACGGTCGCCAAGGGTTTTCCGGAAACACCATATATTTT.

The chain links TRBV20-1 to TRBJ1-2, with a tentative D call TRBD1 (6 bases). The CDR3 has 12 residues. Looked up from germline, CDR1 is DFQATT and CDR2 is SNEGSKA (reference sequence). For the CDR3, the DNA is TGCAGGGGGGTACGGGGGGCGCTGGGCTACACCTTC. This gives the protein CRGVRGALGYTF.

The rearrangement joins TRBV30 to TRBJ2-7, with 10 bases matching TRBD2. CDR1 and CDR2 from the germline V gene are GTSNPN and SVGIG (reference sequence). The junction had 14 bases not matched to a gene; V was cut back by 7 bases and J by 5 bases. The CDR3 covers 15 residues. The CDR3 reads CASQSGRASVHEQYF. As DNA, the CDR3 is TGTGCCTCCCAAAGCGGGAGGGCCTCCGTACACGAGCAGTACTTC.

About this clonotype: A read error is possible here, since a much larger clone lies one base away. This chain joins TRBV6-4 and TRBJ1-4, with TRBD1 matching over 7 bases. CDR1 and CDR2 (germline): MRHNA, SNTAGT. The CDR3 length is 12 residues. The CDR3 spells CASRTGFEKLLF. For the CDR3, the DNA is TGTGCCAGCAGGACAGGGTTTGAAAAACTGCTTTTT.

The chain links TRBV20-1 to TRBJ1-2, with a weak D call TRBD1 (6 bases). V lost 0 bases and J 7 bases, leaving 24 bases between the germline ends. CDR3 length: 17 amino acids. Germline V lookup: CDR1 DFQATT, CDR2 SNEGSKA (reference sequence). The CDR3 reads CSARDRVVGGASTGYTF. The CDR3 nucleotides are TGCAGTGCTAGAGATCGGGTCGTGGGGGGCGCTTCGACTGGCTACACCTTC.

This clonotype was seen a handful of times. The CDR3 DNA is TGTGCCAGCAGCCCGATTTGGCAGGGCAGGTTTTCACCCCTCCACTTT. Amino acid sequence: CASSPIWQGRFSPLHF. V gene TRBV28 combines with J gene TRBJ1-6, with D possibly being TRBD1 (5 bases). This CDR3 has 16 amino acids. Germline CDR1 is MDHEN and CDR2 is SYDVKM. V lost 6 bases and J lost 9, with 21 bases in between.

This chain's CDR3 is CASSQELGQETQYF. DNA of the CDR3: TGTGCCAGCAGCCAAGAACTAGGACAAGAGACCCAGTACTTC. The gene calls are TRBV4-2 and TRBJ2-5, with D possibly TRBD2 on 5 matching bases. The length of the CDR3 is 14 residues. The germline V gene encodes CDR1 LGHNA and CDR2 YNFKEQ. V shed 0 bases and J shed 2 bases, with 7 bases lying between them.